This T cell receptor beta chain was obtained from a study of blood T cell repertoires in COVID-19 (dated by TCRdb to 2018 to 2020). At the level of the whole study: Samples from collaborators originated in the United States, Italy and Spain and spanned both the acute and convalescent phases of COVID-19. The prospective study material was composed of cDNA or gDNA derived from T cells, B-cell-depleted T cells, or PBMCs. Deeply sampled blood TCRbeta repertoires from subjects exposed to, actively infected with, or recovered from COVID-19 were included in the dataset. The repertoires were released in a freely available public database intended as a resource for research on the immune response to SARS-CoV-2. Samples came from the ongoing ImmuneRACE study (first 160 participants) plus 1,254 subjects from 6 global collaborators. Sample metadata almost always included a de-identified subject ID, COVID-19 status, age in years and sex. Where available, HLA class I and class II types were taken from metadata supplied by the sample provider and were not determined by assay-based typing.

A remark on this clone: Its target antigen remains unknown. No much larger clone is present one base from it, and per-base qualities are unavailable.

The CDR3 runs 16 residues from the cysteine to the phenylalanine. CDR3 DNA is the only sequence kept; it has 48 bases, read in frame from the first base. V is cut by 6 bases and J by 8 bases, and the space between the germline ends is 25 bases. Per the germline V gene, MDHEN is the CDR1 and SYDVKM is the CDR2. Whole blood was collected in K2EDTA tubes by collaborating institutions according to the institutions' own protocols. Collaborator samples were shipped for TCRbeta analysis as frozen whole blood, isolated PBMCs, or DNA extracted from either sample type. TCRbeta CDR3 regions were amplified from genomic DNA using the immunoSEQ Assay, a bias-controlled multiplex PCR. From the authors' description of their analysis: Nucleated cell counts per sample were estimated from amplification of reference gene primers within the assay. Sequence reads were collapsed and filtered to measure the absolute abundance of every unique TCRbeta CDR3 rearrangement. For each sample, productive Simpson clonality was calculated as the square root of Simpson's diversity index over productive rearrangements. TCRdb holds this immuneACCESS table with in-frame rearrangements only. Some clones are missing; in checked studies, unresolved V genes explain under half, and the rest has no known cause. V, J and clone size are those of that table, while D and trimming were read from the DNA. This sample holds approximately 120,000 clones; roughly 83% were observed only once. The biggest ten clones account for around 5% of the sample.

What the authors observed across the whole study: Clinical and demographic metadata were provided uncurated, with the amount varying by source and participant.

Material for sequencing was peripheral blood. This sequence uses TRBV28 and TRBJ1-2, with a tentative D gene TRBD1 over 5 matching bases. This clonotype was sampled from a human donor in a cohort sampled during active COVID-19. Here is the DNA: TGTGCCAGCAGCAGTTTTGGCGTAGGGCAGGGTGACGGCTACACCTTC. Its translation reads: CASSSFGVGQGDGYTF.